The present T cell receptor beta chain was sequenced within a study of T cells in Graves' hyperthyroidism and ophthalmopathy. Study-wide background: Initial diagnosis, before any treatment, was when peripheral blood was collected. General observations from the study: Ophthalmopathy prediction by the model preceded onset by a median roughly 6 months.

This clonotype was counted ten times or more. What it binds is not known. TCR beta CDR3 region amplification was performed from RNA transcripts. The HTBI set primed first-round TCR CDR3 RT-PCR. TCRdb reanalysed the multiplex PCR reads using MiXCR and keeps one entry per CDR3 protein. The profile covers under 250,000 distinct CDR3 sequences, with approximately 17% appearing a single time and around 50% taken by the ten largest. CDR1 KGHSH and CDR2 LQKENI come from the germline V gene. The CDR3 runs 16 residues. V trimming: 4 bases; J trimming: 4 bases; junction bases outside the gene matches: 6. The study defined stable Graves' hyperthyroidism as no ophthalmopathy progression within 18 months. The PBMCs studied were ones that came from 10 ml fresh peripheral blood.

The specimen was blood. V and J are TRBV18 and TRBJ2-5; 13 bases fit TRBD2. This sequence was found in a man in his forties or fifties with Graves' hyperthyroidism. The CDR3 spells CASSLTSGRAGETQYF. The CDR3 DNA is TGTGCCAGCTCACTAACTAGCGGGAGGGCTGGAGAGACCCAGTACTTC.